This is a list of T cell receptor beta chains from one sample in a study of lymphopenia after photon versus proton radiotherapy. The repertoire was sequenced with immunoSEQ multiplex PCR; TCRdb's copy has only in-frame clones and lacks some. The data show roughly 65,000 clones, with approximately 91% seen just once and approximately 2.6% held by the top ten. Sample: peripheral blood, taken from a patient treated with photon-based radiotherapy. These receptors were obtained from a woman between 70 and 85 years old with pancreatic cancer. Both conserved end residues are part of each CDR3. Each record gives: V gene, D gene, clone size, J gene, CDR3 protein, CDR3 DNA. The D gene is left open where the match is weak. The size field is filled for only some rows; it gives once, few, many or a size class.

v_call: TRBV7-2; d_call: .; clone_size: .; j_call: TRBJ1-3; cdr3_aa: CASSLSGNTIYF; cdr3_nt: TGTGCCAGCAGTCTGAGTGGAAACACCATATATTTT
v_call: TRBV5-4; d_call: TRBD2; clone_size: .; j_call: TRBJ2-3; cdr3_aa: CASTPVGGRASDTQYF; cdr3_nt: TGTGCCAGCACCCCCGTAGGCGGGAGGGCCTCAGATACGCAGTATTTT
v_call: TRBV6-1; d_call: .; clone_size: .; j_call: TRBJ2-7; cdr3_aa: CASKGDAVVGYEQYF; cdr3_nt: TGTGCCAGCAAGGGGGACGCGGTCGTCGGCTACGAGCAGTACTTC
v_call: TRBV6-1; d_call: TRBD1; clone_size: .; j_call: TRBJ1-1; cdr3_aa: CATDRVQNTEAFF; cdr3_nt: TGTGCCACCGACAGGGTCCAGAACACTGAAGCTTTCTTT
v_call: TRBV28; d_call: .; clone_size: once; j_call: TRBJ2-2; cdr3_aa: CASSSLYTGELFF; cdr3_nt: TGTGCCAGCAGTTCTCTTTACACCGGGGAGCTGTTTTTT
v_call: TRBV4-1; d_call: .; clone_size: .; j_call: TRBJ1-4; cdr3_aa: CASSRTGRGSNEKLFF; cdr3_nt: TGCGCCAGCAGCCGCACAGGGCGGGGATCTAATGAAAAACTGTTTTTT
v_call: TRBV6-5; d_call: .; clone_size: .; j_call: TRBJ1-5; cdr3_aa: CASSSRQGNQPQHF; cdr3_nt: TGTGCCAGCAGTTCGCGACAGGGCAATCAGCCCCAGCATTTT
v_call: TRBV15; d_call: TRBD2; clone_size: few; j_call: TRBJ2-5; cdr3_aa: CATSTYGTSGRALETQYF; cdr3_nt: TGTGCCACCAGCACCTATGGGACTAGCGGGAGGGCGTTGGAGACCCAGTACTTC
v_call: TRBV30; d_call: .; clone_size: .; j_call: TRBJ2-3; cdr3_aa: CAWSVIGGSTDTQYF; cdr3_nt: TGTGCCTGGAGTGTAATCGGGGGAAGCACAGATACGCAGTATTTT
v_call: TRBV10-3; d_call: .; clone_size: .; j_call: TRBJ2-6; cdr3_aa: CAAGSSGANVLTF; cdr3_nt: TGTGCCGCGGGCTCCTCTGGGGCCAACGTCCTGACTTTC
v_call: TRBV19; d_call: .; clone_size: .; j_call: TRBJ1-5; cdr3_aa: CASSIGGQPQHF; cdr3_nt: TGTGCCAGTAGTATCGGCGGTCAGCCCCAGCATTTT
v_call: TRBV15; d_call: .; clone_size: .; j_call: TRBJ2-1; cdr3_aa: CATSRGRAKEFF; cdr3_nt: TGTGCCACCAGCAGAGGCCGGGCGAAGGAGTTCTTC
v_call: TRBV5-8; d_call: .; clone_size: .; j_call: TRBJ1-5; cdr3_aa: CASSSLVKVLSNQPQHF; cdr3_nt: TGTGCCAGCAGCTCCTTGGTAAAGGTCTTAAGCAATCAGCCCCAGCATTTT
v_call: TRBV5-1; d_call: TRBD2; clone_size: .; j_call: TRBJ2-7; cdr3_aa: CASTLAGGTSYEQYF; cdr3_nt: TGCGCCAGCACACTAGCGGGAGGTACCTCCTACGAGCAGTACTTC
v_call: TRBV6-5; d_call: .; clone_size: .; j_call: TRBJ1-5; cdr3_aa: CASRQAAAGPQHF; cdr3_nt: TGTGCCAGCAGGCAGGCCGCTGCAGGGCCCCAGCATTTT
v_call: TRBV7-9; d_call: TRBD2; clone_size: .; j_call: TRBJ2-1; cdr3_aa: CALRPAGGSYNEQFF; cdr3_nt: TGTGCCCTTAGGCCAGCGGGGGGCTCCTACAATGAGCAGTTCTTC
v_call: TRBV27; d_call: .; clone_size: once; j_call: TRBJ2-7; cdr3_aa: CASSLRGHEQYF; cdr3_nt: TGTGCCAGCAGTTTGAGGGGCCACGAGCAGTACTTC
v_call: TRBV29-1; d_call: TRBD1; clone_size: .; j_call: TRBJ2-2; cdr3_aa: CSVLSPGQGYTGELFF; cdr3_nt: TGCAGCGTCCTATCACCCGGACAGGGATACACCGGGGAGCTGTTTTTT
v_call: TRBV9; d_call: .; clone_size: .; j_call: TRBJ2-2; cdr3_aa: CASSVRVTGELFF; cdr3_nt: TGTGCCAGCAGCGTACGGGTAACAGGGGAGCTGTTTTTT
v_call: TRBV5-1; d_call: .; clone_size: .; j_call: TRBJ2-7; cdr3_aa: CASSSTQGGTPYEQYF; cdr3_nt: TGCGCCAGCAGCTCAACACAGGGGGGGACGCCATACGAGCAGTACTTC
v_call: TRBV12-5; d_call: .; clone_size: .; j_call: TRBJ2-5; cdr3_aa: CASGLGTQETQYF; cdr3_nt: TGTGCTAGTGGTTTGGGGACTCAAGAGACCCAGTACTTC
v_call: TRBV5-1; d_call: TRBD2; clone_size: .; j_call: TRBJ2-7; cdr3_aa: CASSLGGGTSYEQYF; cdr3_nt: TGCGCCAGCAGCTTGGGGGGAGGGACCTCCTACGAGCAGTACTTC
v_call: TRBV5-1; d_call: .; clone_size: once; j_call: TRBJ2-5; cdr3_aa: CASSLRQTQETQYF; cdr3_nt: TGCGCCAGCAGCTTGCGACAAACACAAGAGACCCAGTACTTC
v_call: TRBV30; d_call: .; clone_size: .; j_call: TRBJ1-6; cdr3_aa: CAWGDSYYNSPLHF; cdr3_nt: TGTGCCTGGGGAGACAGTTACTATAATTCACCCCTCCACTTT
v_call: TRBV18; d_call: .; clone_size: .; j_call: TRBJ2-1; cdr3_aa: CASSSTGGSSYNEQFF; cdr3_nt: TGTGCCAGCTCATCCACTGGCGGATCTTCCTACAATGAGCAGTTCTTC
v_call: TRBV27; d_call: TRBD2; clone_size: .; j_call: TRBJ2-1; cdr3_aa: CASSLGTSGYNEQFF; cdr3_nt: TGTGCCAGCAGTTTAGGGACTAGCGGGTACAATGAGCAGTTCTTC
v_call: TRBV10-3; d_call: .; clone_size: .; j_call: TRBJ1-2; cdr3_aa: CAISGDRNYGYTF; cdr3_nt: TGTGCCATCAGTGGAGACAGGAACTATGGCTACACCTTC
v_call: TRBV6-5; d_call: TRBD2; clone_size: .; j_call: TRBJ2-2; cdr3_aa: CASSNAAGATGELFF; cdr3_nt: TGTGCCAGCAGTAACGCAGCGGGAGCCACCGGGGAGCTGTTTTTT
v_call: TRBV7-9; d_call: TRBD1; clone_size: .; j_call: TRBJ2-7; cdr3_aa: CASSLVGDRGNEQYF; cdr3_nt: TGTGCCAGCAGCTTAGTGGGGGACAGGGGAAACGAGCAGTACTTC
v_call: TRBV13; d_call: TRBD1; clone_size: .; j_call: TRBJ1-5; cdr3_aa: CASSLGRGDRVREVNQPQHF; cdr3_nt: TGTGCTAGCAGCTTAGGGCGGGGGGACAGGGTAAGGGAGGTCAATCAGCCCCAGCATTTT
v_call: TRBV5-8; d_call: .; clone_size: .; j_call: TRBJ1-2; cdr3_aa: CASSRTGRGYTF; cdr3_nt: TGTGCCAGCAGCCGCACGGGCAGAGGCTACACCTTC
v_call: TRBV5-1; d_call: TRBD2; clone_size: .; j_call: TRBJ2-5; cdr3_aa: CASRPTSGGTTQYF; cdr3_nt: TGCGCCAGCAGACCTACTAGCGGGGGGACTACCCAGTACTTC